These T cell receptor beta chains were read from a single sample in a study of post-analysis software for immune sequencing data. MiXCR was run by TCRdb on the PCR reads, yielding one entry per CDR3 protein. The repertoire holds a few hundred thousand distinct CDR3 sequences, with roughly 45% as singletons. The specimen was blood. These receptors were collected from a girl aged 10-17 years with multiple sclerosis. Both conserved end residues are trimmed from each CDR3.

>TRBJ1-1|TRBV2
ASSAGQGGGMNTEAF
>TRBJ1-2|TRBV25-1
ASSDSDGYGYT
>TRBJ2-3|TRBV12-3/TRBV12-4
ASSLISCTDTQY
>TRBJ2-1|TRBV20-1
SARRREGLYEQF
>TRBJ2-1|TRBV15
ATSYFNEQF
>TRBJ2-2|TRBV4-1
ASSQDFPNTGELF
>TRBJ2-7|TRBV28
ATMGLAGQYYEQY
>TRBJ2-1|TRBV7-9
ASSHVDRGRCVEQF
>TRBJ1-1|TRBV21-1
ARAPILDTEAF
>TRBJ2-7|TRBV27
ASSRGTGGSGEQY
>TRBJ2-5|TRBV7-2
ASSLIGLAGLGETQY
>TRBJ2-1|TRBV27
ASSLTGIEQF
>TRBJ2-7|TRBV18
ASSPRARSSYEQY
>TRBJ2-1|TRBV27
ASSSGTGVGEQF
>TRBJ2-1|TRBV4-1
ASSQSSGSYNEQF
>TRBJ2-5|TRBV20-1
SAKVRLAVLETQY
>TRBJ2-7|TRBV6-6
ASSYSERPSYEQY
>TRBJ2-1|TRBV28
ASRLATADNEQF
>TRBJ2-3|TRBV9
ASSVGPGTSGTWTDTQY
>TRBJ2-7|TRBV12-3/TRBV12-4
ASSRSLDLSYNEQY
>TRBJ2-5|TRBV5-1
ASSSDLAEQY
>TRBJ2-1|TRBV12-3/TRBV12-4
ASIDSTYNEQF
>TRBJ2-1|TRBV5-6
ASRLAGSGSYNEQF
>TRBJ2-5|TRBV6-2/TRBV6-3
ASSREQETQY
>TRBJ2-4|TRBV5-1
ASSLTPGNREQY
>TRBJ2-7|TRBV12-3/TRBV12-4
ASSHGQAYEQY
>TRBJ2-2|TRBV6-5
ASSYAGGAGELF
>TRBJ1-4|TRBV5-1
ASSMVIPGPREPNEKLF
>TRBJ2-1|TRBV19
ASGGQGAGNEQF
>TRBJ2-5|TRBV6-6
ASGLGGGLQETQY
>TRBJ1-5|TRBV5-1
ASSSTEEGQPQH
>TRBJ2-7|TRBV7-9
ASSLWDNYEQY
>TRBJ1-2|TRBV10-3
AISEGFIGYT
>TRBJ1-2|TRBV6-5
ASSYQGAVGYT
>TRBJ2-1|TRBV6-8
ASSYQLTSFCDNEQF
>TRBJ2-1|TRBV6-5
ASSYSTGPAYNEQF
>TRBJ1-5|TRBV7-9
ASSEGGAQH
>TRBJ1-2|TRBV5-1
ASSLDSDIPNYGYT
>TRBJ2-1|TRBV20-1
SAFPGHRGNEQF
>NA|TRBV3-1
ASSQPGTGGGEQY
>TRBJ2-7|TRBV5-1
ASRPGTGDLQQY
>TRBJ1-5|TRBV27
ASGNPGVRNQPQH
>TRBJ2-3|TRBV20-1
SARRPGLTTDTQY
>TRBJ2-6|TRBV27
AITYSPDRGAGGANVLT
>TRBJ2-1|TRBV18
ASSPVAGNTNNEQF
>NA|TRBV20-1
SARDLRTGAEYEQY
>TRBJ2-1|TRBV15
ATSPSFRQGAVNEQF
>TRBJ2-7|TRBV19
ASSSAPGGKLFYEQY
>TRBJ2-2|TRBV6-5
ASSWGAGELF
>TRBJ1-2|TRBV19
ASRIGPGYT
>TRBJ2-5|TRBV29-1
SGLREPTLY